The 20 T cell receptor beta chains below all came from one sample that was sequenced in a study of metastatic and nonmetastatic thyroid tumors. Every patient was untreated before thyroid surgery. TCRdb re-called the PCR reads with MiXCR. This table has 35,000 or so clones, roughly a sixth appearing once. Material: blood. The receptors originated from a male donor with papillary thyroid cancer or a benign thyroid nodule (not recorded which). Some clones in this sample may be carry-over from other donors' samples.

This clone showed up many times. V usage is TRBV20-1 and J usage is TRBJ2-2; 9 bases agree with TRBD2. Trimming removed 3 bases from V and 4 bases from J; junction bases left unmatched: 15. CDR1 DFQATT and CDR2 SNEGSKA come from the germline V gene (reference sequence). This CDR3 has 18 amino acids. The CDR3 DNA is TGCAGTGCTAGGCATACTGACGGACTAGCGCTAGGCACCGGGGAGCTGTTTTTT. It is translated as CSARHTDGLALGTGELFF.

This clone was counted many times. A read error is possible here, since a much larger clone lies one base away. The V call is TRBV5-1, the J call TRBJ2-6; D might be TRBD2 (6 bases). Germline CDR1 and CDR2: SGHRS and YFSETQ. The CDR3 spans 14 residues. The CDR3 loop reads CASSREGGANALTF. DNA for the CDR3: TGCGCCAGCAGCCGAGAAGGAGGGGCCAACGCCCTGACTTTC. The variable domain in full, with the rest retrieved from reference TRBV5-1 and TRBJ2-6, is KAGVTQTPRYLIKTRGQQVTLSCSPISGHRSVSWYQQTPGQGLQFLFEYFSETQRNKGNFPGRFSGRQFSNSRSEMNVSTLELGDSALYLCASSREGGANALTFGAGSRLTVL.

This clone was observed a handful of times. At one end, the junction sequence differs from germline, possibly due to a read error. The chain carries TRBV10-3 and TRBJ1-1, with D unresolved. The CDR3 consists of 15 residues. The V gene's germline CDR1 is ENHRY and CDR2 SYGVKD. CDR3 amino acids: CAISESVFLNTEAFF. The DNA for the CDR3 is TGTGCCATCAGTGAGTCAGTGTTCTTGAATACTGAAGCTTTCTTT.

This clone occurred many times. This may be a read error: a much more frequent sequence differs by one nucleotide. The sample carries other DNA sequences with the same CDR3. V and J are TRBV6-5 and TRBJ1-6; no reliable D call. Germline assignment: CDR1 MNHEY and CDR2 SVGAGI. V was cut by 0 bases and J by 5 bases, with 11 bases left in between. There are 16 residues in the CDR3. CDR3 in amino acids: CASSYSDRAHNSPLHF. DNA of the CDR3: TGTGCCAGCAGTTACTCGGACCGGGCCCATAATTCACCCCTCCACTTT.

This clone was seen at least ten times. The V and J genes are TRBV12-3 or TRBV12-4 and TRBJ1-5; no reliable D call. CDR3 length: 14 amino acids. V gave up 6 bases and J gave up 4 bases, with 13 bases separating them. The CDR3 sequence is CASSPTPKNQPQHF. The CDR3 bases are TGTGCCAGCAGCCCTACACCCAAAAATCAGCCCCAGCATTTT.

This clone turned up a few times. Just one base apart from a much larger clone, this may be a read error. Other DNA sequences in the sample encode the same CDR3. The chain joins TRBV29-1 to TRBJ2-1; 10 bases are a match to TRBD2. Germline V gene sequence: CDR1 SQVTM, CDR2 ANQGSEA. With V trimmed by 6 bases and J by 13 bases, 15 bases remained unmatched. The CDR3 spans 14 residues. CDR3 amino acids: CSVGGSGRNAPQFF. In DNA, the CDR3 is TGCAGCGTGGGGGGTAGCGGGAGGAACGCCCCCCAGTTCTTC.

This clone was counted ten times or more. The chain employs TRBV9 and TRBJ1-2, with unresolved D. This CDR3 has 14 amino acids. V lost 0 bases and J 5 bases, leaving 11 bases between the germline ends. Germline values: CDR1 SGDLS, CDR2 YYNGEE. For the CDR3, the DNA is TGTGCCAGCAGCGTAGGCGGTATCGGATATGGCTACACCTTC. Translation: CASSVGGIGYGYTF.

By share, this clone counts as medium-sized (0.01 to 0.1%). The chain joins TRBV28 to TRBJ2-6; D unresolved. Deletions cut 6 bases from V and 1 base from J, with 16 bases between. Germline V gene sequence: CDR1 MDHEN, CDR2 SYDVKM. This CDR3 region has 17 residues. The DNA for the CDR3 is TGTGCCAGCAGCCTCCTGTCGGGCCCGTCTGGGGCCAACGTCCTGACTTTC. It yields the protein CASSLLSGPSGANVLTF.

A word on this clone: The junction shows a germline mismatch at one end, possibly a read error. CDR3 coding DNA: TGTGCCAGCAGTGAATTGGCCGACCAGGAGGCCTACGTGCAGTACTTC. Residues: CASSELADQEAYVQYF. V usage is TRBV6-1 and J usage is TRBJ2-7; D is perhaps TRBD2 (5 bases). This CDR3 has 16 amino acids. Germline assignment: CDR1 MNHNS and CDR2 SASEGT.

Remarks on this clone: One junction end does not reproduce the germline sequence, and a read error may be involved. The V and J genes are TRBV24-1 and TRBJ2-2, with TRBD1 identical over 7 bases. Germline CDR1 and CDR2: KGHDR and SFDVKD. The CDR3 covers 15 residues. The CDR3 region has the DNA TGTGCCACCATGACCGGGACAGCCCACACCGGGGAGCTTTTTTTT. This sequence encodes CATMTGTAHTGELFF.

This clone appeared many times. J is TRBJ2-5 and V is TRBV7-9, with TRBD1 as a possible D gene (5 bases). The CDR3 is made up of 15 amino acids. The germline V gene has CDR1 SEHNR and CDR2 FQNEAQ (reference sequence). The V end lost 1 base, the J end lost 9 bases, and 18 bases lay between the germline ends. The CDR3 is CASSLEGAVGRAQYF. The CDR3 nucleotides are TGTGCCAGCAGCTTAGAAGGGGCAGTTGGAAGGGCCCAGTACTTC.

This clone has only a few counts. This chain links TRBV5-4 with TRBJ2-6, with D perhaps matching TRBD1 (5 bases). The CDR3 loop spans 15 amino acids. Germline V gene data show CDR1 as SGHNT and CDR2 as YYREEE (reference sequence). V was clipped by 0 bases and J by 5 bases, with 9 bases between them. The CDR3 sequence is CASSLVGVRANVLTF. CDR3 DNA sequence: TGTGCCAGCAGCTTGGTAGGGGTTAGGGCCAACGTCCTGACTTTC.

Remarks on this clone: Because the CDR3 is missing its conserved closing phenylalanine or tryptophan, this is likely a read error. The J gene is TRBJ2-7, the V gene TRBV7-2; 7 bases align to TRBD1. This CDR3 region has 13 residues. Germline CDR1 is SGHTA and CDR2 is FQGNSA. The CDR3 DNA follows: TGTGCCAGCAGCCCGACAGGGCCCTACGTGCAGTACTTA. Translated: CASSPTGPYVQYL.

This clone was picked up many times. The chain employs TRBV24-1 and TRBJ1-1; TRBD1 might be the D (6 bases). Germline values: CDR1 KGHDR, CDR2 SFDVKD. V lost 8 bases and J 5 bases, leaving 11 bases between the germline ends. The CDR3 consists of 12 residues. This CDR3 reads CATKQGWTEAFF. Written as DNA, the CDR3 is TGTGCCACCAAACAGGGTTGGACTGAAGCTTTCTTT.

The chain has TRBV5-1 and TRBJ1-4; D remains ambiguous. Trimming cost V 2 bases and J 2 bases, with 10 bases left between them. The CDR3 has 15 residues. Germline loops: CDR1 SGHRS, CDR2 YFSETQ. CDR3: CASSFGYGTNEKLFF. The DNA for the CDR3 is TGCGCCAGCAGCTTTGGTTACGGGACTAATGAAAAACTGTTTTTT.

Here the CDR3 reads CASSFRGTSYEQYF. In DNA, the CDR3 is TGTGCCAGCAGCTTCAGGGGAACCTCCTACGAGCAGTACTTC. This sequence joins TRBV11-3 and TRBJ2-7, with a weak D call TRBD1 (6 bases). Per germline, CDR1 SGHNT and CDR2 YENEEA. Trimming stripped 3 bases from V and 0 bases from J, with 9 bases between. The CDR3 loop spans 14 amino acids.

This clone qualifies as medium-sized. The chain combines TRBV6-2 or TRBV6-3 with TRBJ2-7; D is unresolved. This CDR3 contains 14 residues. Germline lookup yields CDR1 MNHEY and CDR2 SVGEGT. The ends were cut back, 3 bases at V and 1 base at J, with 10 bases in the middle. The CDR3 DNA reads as TGTGCCAGCAGTTATAGTGGACGGTCCTACGAGCAGTACTTC. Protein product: CASSYSGRSYEQYF.

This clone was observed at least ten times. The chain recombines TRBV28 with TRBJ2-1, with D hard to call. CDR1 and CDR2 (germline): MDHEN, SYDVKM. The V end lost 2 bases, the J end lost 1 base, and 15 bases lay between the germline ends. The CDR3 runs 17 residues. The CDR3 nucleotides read TGTGCCAGCAGTTTACGTAATTTGGCGGTTTCCTACAATGAGCAGTTCTTC. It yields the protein CASSLRNLAVSYNEQFF.

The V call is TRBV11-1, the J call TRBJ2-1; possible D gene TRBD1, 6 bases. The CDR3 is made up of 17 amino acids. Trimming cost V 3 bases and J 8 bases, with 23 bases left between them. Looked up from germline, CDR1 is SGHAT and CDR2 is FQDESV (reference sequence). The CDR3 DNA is TGTGCCAGCAGCTTCCTCAGGGGTCAGCGGTTTAGGGATGAGCAGTTCTTC. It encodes CASSFLRGQRFRDEQFF.

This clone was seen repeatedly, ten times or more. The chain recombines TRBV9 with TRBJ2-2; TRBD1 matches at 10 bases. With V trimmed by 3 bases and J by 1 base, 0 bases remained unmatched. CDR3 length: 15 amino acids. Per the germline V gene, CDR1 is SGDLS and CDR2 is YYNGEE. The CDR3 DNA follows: TGTGCCAGCAGCGGGGACAGGGGGAACACCGGGGAGCTGTTTTTT. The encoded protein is CASSGDRGNTGELFF.